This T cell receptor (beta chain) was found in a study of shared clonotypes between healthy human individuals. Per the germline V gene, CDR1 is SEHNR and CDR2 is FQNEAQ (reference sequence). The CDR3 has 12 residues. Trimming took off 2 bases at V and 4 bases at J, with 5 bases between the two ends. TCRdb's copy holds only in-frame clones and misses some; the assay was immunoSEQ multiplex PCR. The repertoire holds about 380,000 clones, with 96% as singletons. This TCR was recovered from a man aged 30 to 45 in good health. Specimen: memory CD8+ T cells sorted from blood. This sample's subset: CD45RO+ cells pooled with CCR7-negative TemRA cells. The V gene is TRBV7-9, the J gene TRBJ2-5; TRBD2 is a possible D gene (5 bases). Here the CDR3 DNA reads TGTGCCAGCAGCTTACGGGGAGAGACCCAGTACTTC. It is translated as CASSLRGETQYF. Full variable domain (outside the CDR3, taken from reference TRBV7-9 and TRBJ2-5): DTGVSQNPRHKITKRGQNVTFRCDPISEHNRLYWYRQTLGQGPEFLTYFQNEAQLEKSRLLSDRFSAERPKGSFSTLEIQRTEQGDSAMYLCASSLRGETQYFGPGTRLLVL.